This T cell receptor (beta chain) was documented in a study of cytotoxic CD8 clonotypes in ibrutinib-treated CLL. The wider study: There were about 11 relapsed/refractory patients and about 14 treatment-naive patients, and roughly 18 were IGHV unmutated. Findings and limits, study-wide: Baseline clonality, above age-matched healthy donor levels, tracked circulating CD8+ T-cell counts.

Germline V gene lookup returns CDR1 PRHDT and CDR2 FYEKMQ (reference sequence). CDR3 size: 20 residues. V shed 5 bases and J shed 0 bases, with 29 bases lying between them. The intended depth for sequencing was 1 in 200,000 to 1 in 1 million T cells. TCRdb keeps only in-frame clones here, not all; method: immunoSEQ multiplex PCR. The sample consists of approximately 46,000 clones, almost 70% of them appearing once. Worth noting for this clone: Its cognate antigen is unknown.

This chain uses TRBV13 with TRBJ2-7, with D possibly being TRBD1 or TRBD2 (5 bases each). The TCR originated in a human donor with chronic lymphocytic leukemia. This specimen was PBMCs, taken after 12 months of ibrutinib treatment. The CDR3 sequence: CASSQHRPVGSGHLSYEQYF. CDR3 nucleotide sequence: TGTGCCAGCAGCCAACACAGGCCAGTGGGGAGTGGCCACCTCTCCTACGAGCAGTACTTC.